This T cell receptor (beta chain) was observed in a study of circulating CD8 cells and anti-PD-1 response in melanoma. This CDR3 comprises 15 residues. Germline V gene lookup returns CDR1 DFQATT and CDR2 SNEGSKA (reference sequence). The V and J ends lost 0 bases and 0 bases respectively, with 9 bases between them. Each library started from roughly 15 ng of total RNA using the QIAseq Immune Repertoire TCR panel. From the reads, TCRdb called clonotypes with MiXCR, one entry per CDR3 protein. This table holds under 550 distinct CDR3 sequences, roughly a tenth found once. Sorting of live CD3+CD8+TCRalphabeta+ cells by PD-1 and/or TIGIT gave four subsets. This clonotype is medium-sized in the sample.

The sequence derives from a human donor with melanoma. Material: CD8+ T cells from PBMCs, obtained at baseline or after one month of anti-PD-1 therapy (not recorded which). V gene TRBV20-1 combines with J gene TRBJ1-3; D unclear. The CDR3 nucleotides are TGCAGTGCTAGAGATATGGGCCGCTCTGGAAACACCATATATTTT. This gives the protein CSARDMGRSGNTIYF.